One and the same sample provided the 10 T cell receptor beta chains below, sequenced in a study of T-cell memory formation after mild COVID-19. MiXCR, applied by TCRdb to the 5' RACE reads, yields one record per CDR3 protein. The table records some 120,000 distinct CDR3 sequences, roughly 6% of them present only once. The specimen sequenced was PBMCs or a T cell subset sorted from them (not recorded which). All receptors derive from an adult woman who had mild COVID-19 (a few samples of this study predate the infection). Cell type and time point are not known.

This clonotype was recorded a few times. This chain links TRBV30 with TRBJ2-2, with D unclear. Per the germline V gene, CDR1 is GTSNPN and CDR2 is SVGIG (reference sequence). This CDR3 spans 15 amino acids. The V end was cut by 2 bases, the J end by 2 bases, with 12 bases between. The CDR3 protein is CAWSRLGPNTGELFF. CDR3 nucleotide sequence: TGTGCCTGGAGTCGATTAGGACCAAACACCGGGGAGCTGTTTTTT.

The table lists this clonotype with a few counts. The chain couples TRBV12-3 or TRBV12-4 to TRBJ2-7; D possibly corresponds to TRBD2 (5 bases). Trimming took 3 bases from V and 3 from J, leaving 9 bases between them. The CDR3 covers 13 residues. The CDR3 DNA reads TGTGCCAGCAGTTTCGCCGAGGGCTACGAGCAGTACTTC. As protein: CASSFAEGYEQYF.

This clonotype was counted between two and nine times. The chain has TRBV6-5 and TRBJ1-2; 12 bases map to TRBD1. The CDR3 spans 16 residues. Germline V CDR1 and CDR2: MNHEY, SVGAGI. V lost 7 bases, J lost 8 bases, and 14 bases stayed unmatched. The CDR3 spells CASTSSGTGGAGGYTF. Here the CDR3 DNA reads TGTGCCAGCACTTCCTCCGGGACAGGGGGCGCAGGGGGCTACACCTTC.

This clonotype has a count of ten or more. The chain couples TRBV12-3 or TRBV12-4 to TRBJ2-1; TRBD1 or TRBD2 may be the D gene (5 bases each). Trimming stripped 6 bases from V and 8 bases from J, with 20 bases between. The CDR3 extends over 15 amino acids. The CDR3 bases are TGTGCCAGCAGCTTGGGTACTCTGGGGGAACATGAGCAGTTCTTC. It is translated as CASSLGTLGEHEQFF.

This chain links TRBV4-2 with TRBJ2-2, with D unclear. This CDR3 is 14 amino acids long. The V end lost 2 bases, the J end lost 2 bases, and 6 bases lay between the germline ends. CDR1 LGHNA and CDR2 YNFKEQ come from the germline V gene. For the CDR3, the DNA is TGTGCCAGCAGCCAACCCTTCAACACCGGGGAGCTGTTTTTT. It yields the protein CASSQPFNTGELFF.

The CDR3 sequence is CASSQDLVFGGYTF. Here the CDR3 DNA reads TGTGCCAGCAGCCAAGATTTAGTCTTCGGAGGCTACACCTTC. The V gene is TRBV3-1, the J gene TRBJ1-2, with D hard to call. Germline CDR1 LGHDT, CDR2 YNNKEL (reference sequence). CDR3 length: 14 amino acids. V was clipped by 0 bases and J by 8 bases, with 13 bases between them.

The chain uses TRBV24-1 and TRBJ1-2, with 7 bases that match TRBD1. Germline loops: CDR1 KGHDR, CDR2 SFDVKD. This CDR3 has 12 amino acids. Trimming removed 9 bases from V and 3 bases from J; junction bases left unmatched: 3. The CDR3 is CATHDRDYGYTF. The CDR3 coding sequence is TGTGCCACCCACGACAGGGACTATGGCTACACCTTC.

The V and J genes are TRBV11-2 and TRBJ2-5, with 7 bases lining up with TRBD1. The CDR3 sequence is 15 residues long. In germline, CDR1 is SGHAT, CDR2 FQNNGV. The J segment lost 4 bases and the V segment lost 3 bases, leaving 8 bases of the junction unmatched. The CDR3 DNA reads TGTGCCAGCAGCTTCTGGACAGGCCATCCAGAGACCCAGTACTTC. This gives the protein CASSFWTGHPETQYF.

V usage is TRBV18 and J usage is TRBJ1-1, with D maybe TRBD1 (5 bases). The CDR3 extends over 15 amino acids. Germline V gives CDR1 KGHSH, CDR2 LQKENI. Trimming took off 3 bases at V and 0 bases at J, with 11 bases between the two ends. CDR3 residues: CASSPGGWVNTEAFF. The CDR3 DNA sequence: TGTGCCAGCTCACCCGGGGGATGGGTGAACACTGAAGCTTTCTTT.

This clonotype was observed many times. V is TRBV6-5 and J is TRBJ2-2, with 7 bases lining up with TRBD2. CDR1 and CDR2 (germline): MNHEY, SVGAGI. The J segment lost 0 bases and the V segment lost 2 bases, leaving 0 bases of the junction unmatched. This CDR3 spans 15 amino acids. CDR3 in DNA: TGTGCCAGCAGTTACAGCGGGGCGAACACCGGGGAGCTGTTTTTT. Encoded protein: CASSYSGANTGELFF.